A selection of T cell receptor beta chains follows, all from one sample in a study of HIV-infected patients and healthy controls. TCRdb ran MiXCR on the 5' RACE reads and lists one entry per CDR3 protein. The sample carries about 67,000 distinct CDR3 sequences, about 17% recorded once. Input material: CD4+ T cells from blood. The receptor source for this set is a human donor in good health. Each CDR3 is given with its conserved first and last residue. D genes are given only for firm matches. The size entry is marked missing in some rows and otherwise reads once, few, many or a size class.

d_gene,abundance,j_gene,v_gene,CDR3aa,CDR3nt
.,.,TRBJ2-1,TRBV6-2/TRBV6-3,CASSRRQKDEQFF,TGTGCCAGCAGCAGACGACAGAAAGATGAGCAGTTCTTC
.,many,TRBJ1-5,TRBV29-1,CSVDGASNQPQHF,TGCAGCGTTGATGGGGCTAGCAATCAGCCCCAGCATTTT
.,.,TRBJ2-7,TRBV7-9,CASSLASATHEQYF,TGTGCCAGCAGCTTAGCCTCGGCAACTCACGAGCAGTACTTC
.,few,TRBJ2-7,TRBV6-2/TRBV6-3,CASRANLGPYEQYF,TGTGCCAGCAGGGCGAACCTAGGGCCCTACGAGCAGTACTTC
.,.,TRBJ1-6,TRBV12-3/TRBV12-4,CASRNRVGDSPLHF,TGTGCCAGCAGGAACAGGGTGGGGGATTCACCCCTCCACTTT
TRBD1,.,TRBJ2-1,TRBV5-1,CASSVRWGTEYNEQFF,TGCGCCAGCAGCGTGAGGTGGGGGACAGAGTACAATGAGCAGTTCTTC
.,.,TRBJ2-1,TRBV9,CASSVGVGAALYNEQFF,TGTGCCAGCAGCGTGGGGGTCGGAGCGGCCCTCTACAATGAGCAGTTCTTC
.,few,TRBJ2-5,TRBV20-1,CSARRPGTQETQYF,TGCAGTGCTAGACGACCGGGCACCCAAGAGACCCAGTACTTC
.,many,TRBJ2-1,TRBV29-1,CSVTQVYNEQFF,TGCAGCGTTACGCAGGTCTACAATGAGCAGTTCTTC
TRBD2,many,TRBJ2-3,TRBV5-1,CASSLGLAGADTQYF,TGCGCCAGCAGCTTGGGACTAGCGGGGGCAGATACGCAGTATTTT
.,.,TRBJ2-1,TRBV14,CASSQEGILGTLYYNEQFF,TGTGCCAGCAGCCAAGAGGGAATACTCGGGACACTTTACTACAATGAGCAGTTCTTC
.,many,TRBJ2-1,TRBV24-1,CATSDLSWGSWNEQFF,TGTGCCACCAGTGATCTCTCCTGGGGTAGTTGGAATGAGCAGTTCTTC
.,.,TRBJ1-5,TRBV19,CASQGGLGNQPQHF,TGTGCCAGTCAGGGAGGGTTAGGCAATCAGCCCCAGCATTTT
TRBD2,many,TRBJ2-5,TRBV20-1,CSARKSGTGETQYF,TGCAGTGCTAGAAAGAGCGGGACTGGCGAGACCCAGTACTTC
TRBD2,many,TRBJ2-3,TRBV7-8,CASSLRLAGYTDTQYF,TGTGCCAGCAGCCTGAGACTAGCGGGATACACAGATACGCAGTATTTT
TRBD1,few,TRBJ1-1,TRBV20-1,CSARDGSGGRITEAFF,TGCAGTGCTAGAGATGGGTCAGGGGGCCGGATCACTGAAGCTTTCTTT
.,few,TRBJ1-6,TRBV5-4,CASSLPNSPLHF,TGTGCCAGCAGCTTGCCTAATTCACCCCTCCACTTT
.,few,TRBJ2-3,TRBV5-6,CASSLGALSTDTQYF,TGTGCCAGCAGCTTGGGGGCGCTCAGCACAGATACGCAGTATTTT
TRBD2,.,TRBJ2-3,TRBV20-1,CSARASGFPRDTQYF,TGCAGTGCTAGGGCTAGCGGGTTCCCGCGGGATACGCAGTATTTT
.,.,TRBJ1-5,TRBV6-2/TRBV6-3,CASSSSGLSNQPQHF,.
TRBD2,.,TRBJ2-1,TRBV2,CASKAGGANEQFF,TGTGCCAGCAAGGCGGGAGGGGCTAATGAGCAGTTCTTC
TRBD1,many,TRBJ1-2,TRBV28,CASQTGLVYGYTF,TGTGCCAGTCAGACAGGGTTAGTCTATGGCTACACCTTC
.,few,TRBJ1-3,TRBV29-1,CSVVRQTHSGNTIYF,TGCAGCGTTGTACGACAGACACACTCTGGAAACACCATATATTTT
.,.,TRBJ2-6,TRBV19,CASSIGWETGANVLTF,TGTGCCAGTAGTATAGGGTGGGAGACTGGGGCCAACGTCCTGACTTTC
TRBD2,.,TRBJ2-1,TRBV28,CASIPSGASLGQFF,TGTGCCAGCATTCCTAGCGGGGCCTCCCTAGGGCAGTTCTTC
TRBD1,few,TRBJ2-1,TRBV2,CASSADRASYNEQFF,TGTGCCAGCAGTGCGGACAGGGCCTCCTACAATGAGCAGTTCTTC
.,many,TRBJ1-1,TRBV7-3,CASSRSQNTEAFF,TGTGCCAGCAGTCGTTCCCAGAACACTGAAGCTTTCTTT
.,.,TRBJ1-1,TRBV7-3,CASSETANTEAFF,TGTGCCAGCAGCGAGACAGCTAACACTGAAGCTTTCTTT
TRBD1,few,TRBJ1-6,TRBV12-3/TRBV12-4,CASSGTGNNSPLHF,TGTGCCAGCAGCGGGACAGGGAATAATTCACCCCTCCACTTT
.,many,TRBJ1-1,TRBV7-9,CASSLEGGTEAFF,TGTGCCAGCAGCTTAGAGGGGGGGACTGAAGCTTTCTTT
TRBD1,few,TRBJ1-3,TRBV25-1,CASRWTGGENTIYF,TGTGCCAGCAGATGGACAGGGGGCGAAAACACCATATATTTT
.,.,TRBJ1-2,TRBV6-1,CASIEGGGRYGYTF,TGTGCCAGCATCGAAGGCGGGGGCCGGTATGGCTACACCTTC
TRBD2,.,TRBJ2-3,TRBV12-3/TRBV12-4,CASSPRTSSTDTQYF,TGTGCCAGCAGCCCCCGGACTAGTAGCACAGATACGCAGTATTTT
.,many,TRBJ1-1,TRBV14,CASSPGRLEAFF,TGTGCCAGCAGCCCCGGGAGGCTTGAAGCTTTCTTT
TRBD1,.,TRBJ2-5,TRBV6-2/TRBV6-3,CASTRDSKETQYF,TGTGCCAGCACAAGGGACAGCAAAGAGACCCAGTACTTC
.,many,TRBJ1-1,TRBV7-2,CASSLVQNTEAFF,TGTGCCAGCAGCCTAGTTCAGAACACTGAAGCTTTCTTT
.,few,TRBJ2-3,TRBV15,CATSDLGVADTQYF,TGTGCCACCAGCGACCTGGGTGTTGCAGATACGCAGTATTTT
.,.,TRBJ1-4,TRBV5-1,CASSLESSNEKLFF,TGCGCCAGCAGCTTGGAGTCATCTAATGAAAAACTGTTTTTT
.,few,TRBJ2-3,TRBV5-1,CASSFQGPTDTQYF,TGCGCCAGCAGCTTTCAGGGACCCACAGATACGCAGTATTTT
.,.,TRBJ1-2,TRBV11-2,CASSEHSYNYGYTF,TGTGCCAGCAGCGAACACAGTTACAACTATGGCTACACCTTC